This TCR beta chain was identified during a study of T cells expressing NK-cell markers. The CDR3 has 12 amino acids. Germline CDR1 reads SGDLS; CDR2 reads YYNGEE. TCRdb reworked the 5' RACE reads into one entry per CDR3 protein, no DNA. The table lists hundreds of thousands of distinct CDR3 sequences. Sequencing was done on a sample of blood T cells: a sorted CD56 or NKG2C T cell subset, CD4+ or CD8+ T cells, or bulk PBMC T cells (not recorded which). The chain recombines TRBV9 with TRBJ2-3. This TCR was sampled from a woman aged 18-69 years in good health. CDR3 sequence reads: CASSVEPDTQYF. The entire variable domain, with the rest obtained from reference TRBV9 and TRBJ2-3, is as follows: DSGVTQTPKHLITATGQRVTLRCSPRSGDLSVYWYQQSLDQGLQFLIQYYNGEERAKGNILERFSAQQFPDLHSELNLSSLELGDSALYFCASSVEPDTQYFGPGTRLTVL.